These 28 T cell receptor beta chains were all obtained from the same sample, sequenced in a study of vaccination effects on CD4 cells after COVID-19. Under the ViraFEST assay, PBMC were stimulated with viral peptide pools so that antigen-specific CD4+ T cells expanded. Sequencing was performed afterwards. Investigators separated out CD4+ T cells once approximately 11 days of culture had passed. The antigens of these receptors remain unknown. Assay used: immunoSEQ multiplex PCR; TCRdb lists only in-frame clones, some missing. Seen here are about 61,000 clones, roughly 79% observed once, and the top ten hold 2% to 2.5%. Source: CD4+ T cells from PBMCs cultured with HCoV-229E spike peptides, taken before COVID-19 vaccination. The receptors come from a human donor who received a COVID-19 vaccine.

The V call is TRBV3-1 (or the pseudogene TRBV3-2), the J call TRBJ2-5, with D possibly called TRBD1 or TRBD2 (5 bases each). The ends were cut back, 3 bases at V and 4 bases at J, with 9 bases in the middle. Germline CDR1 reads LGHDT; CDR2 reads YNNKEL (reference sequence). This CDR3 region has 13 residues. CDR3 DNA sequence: TGTGCCAGCAGCCAGCGTGGGACAGAGACCCAGTACTTC. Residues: CASSQRGTETQYF.

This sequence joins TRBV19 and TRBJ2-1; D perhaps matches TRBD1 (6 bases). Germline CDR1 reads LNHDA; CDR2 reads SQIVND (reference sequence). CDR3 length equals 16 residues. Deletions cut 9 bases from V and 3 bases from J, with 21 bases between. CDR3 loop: CASTTSGTPYYNEQFF. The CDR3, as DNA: TGTGCCAGCACTACATCAGGGACACCTTACTACAATGAGCAGTTCTTC.

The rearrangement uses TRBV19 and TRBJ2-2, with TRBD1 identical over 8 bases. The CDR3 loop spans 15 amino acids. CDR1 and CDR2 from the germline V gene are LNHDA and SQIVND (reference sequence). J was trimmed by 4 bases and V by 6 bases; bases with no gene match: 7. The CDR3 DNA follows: TGTGCCAGTAGCCGGACAGGGACAGTCACCGGGGAGCTGTTTTTT. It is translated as CASSRTGTVTGELFF.

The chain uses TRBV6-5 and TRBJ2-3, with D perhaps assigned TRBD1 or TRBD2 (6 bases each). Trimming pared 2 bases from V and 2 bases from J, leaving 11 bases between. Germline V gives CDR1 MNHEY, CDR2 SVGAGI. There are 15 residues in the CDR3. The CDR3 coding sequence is TGTGCCAGCAGTTACCGGGGGCTTTCCACAGATACGCAGTATTTT. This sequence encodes CASSYRGLSTDTQYF.

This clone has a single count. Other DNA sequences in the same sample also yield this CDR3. CDR3 sequence (DNA): TGTGCCAGCAGCTTGGTAGGAGCCGGGGAGCTGTTTTTT. Translating it yields CASSLVGAGELFF. The rearrangement links TRBV5-4 to TRBJ2-2; D is uncertain. V was pared by 0 bases and J by 6 bases, with 6 bases between. The CDR3 runs 13 residues. Germline V lookup: CDR1 SGHNT, CDR2 YYREEE (reference sequence).

CDR3 amino acids: CASSRGSSTDTQYF. CDR3 sequence (DNA): TGTGCCAGCAGCCGAGGGAGTAGCACAGATACGCAGTATTTT. This chain joins TRBV3-1 (or the pseudogene TRBV3-2) and TRBJ2-3; D is possibly TRBD2 (5 bases). The CDR3 contains 14 residues. Germline V lookup: CDR1 LGHDT, CDR2 YNNKEL (reference sequence). V gave up 4 bases and J gave up 0 bases, with 8 bases separating them.

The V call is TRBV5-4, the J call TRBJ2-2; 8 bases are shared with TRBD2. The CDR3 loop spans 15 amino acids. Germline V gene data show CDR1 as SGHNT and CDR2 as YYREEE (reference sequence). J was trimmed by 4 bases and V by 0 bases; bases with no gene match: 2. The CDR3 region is CASSLDGGGTGELFF. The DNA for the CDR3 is TGTGCCAGCAGCTTGGACGGGGGGGGCACCGGGGAGCTGTTTTTT.

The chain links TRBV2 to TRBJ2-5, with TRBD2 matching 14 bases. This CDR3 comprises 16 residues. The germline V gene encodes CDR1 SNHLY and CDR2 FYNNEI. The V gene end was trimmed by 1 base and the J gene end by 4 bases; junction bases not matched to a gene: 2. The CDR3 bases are TGTGCCAGCAGTGAAGGGACTAGCGGGGGGTCAGAGACCCAGTACTTC. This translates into CASSEGTSGGSETQYF.

This CDR3 is CASSYRGDYGYTF. In DNA form, the CDR3 reads TGTGCCAGCAGTTACAGGGGTGACTATGGCTACACCTTC. V and J are TRBV3-1 (or the pseudogene TRBV3-2) and TRBJ1-2, with 7 bases identical to TRBD1. Trimming at V came to 6 bases and at J to 3 bases, leaving 4 bases not matched to a gene. Germline-derived CDR1 and CDR2 are LGHDT and YNNKEL (reference sequence). This CDR3 has 13 amino acids.

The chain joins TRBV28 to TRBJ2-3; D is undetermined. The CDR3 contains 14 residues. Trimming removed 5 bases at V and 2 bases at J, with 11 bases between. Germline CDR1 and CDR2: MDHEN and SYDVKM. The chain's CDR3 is CASSPHQTTDTQYF. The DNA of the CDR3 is TGTGCCAGCAGTCCCCACCAAACCACAGATACGCAGTATTTT.

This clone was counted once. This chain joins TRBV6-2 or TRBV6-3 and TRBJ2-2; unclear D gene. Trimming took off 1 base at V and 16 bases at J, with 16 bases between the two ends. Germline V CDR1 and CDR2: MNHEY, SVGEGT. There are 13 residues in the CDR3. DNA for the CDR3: TGTGCCAGCAGTTACTTGGTCGGAACCGCTCCGTTTTTT. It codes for CASSYLVGTAPFF.

The CDR3 reads CATSRADGSYEQYV. For the CDR3, the DNA is TGTGCCACCAGCAGAGCAGACGGTAGCTACGAGCAGTACGTC. The chain has TRBV15 and TRBJ2-7, with D unclear. Deletions cut 1 base from V and 3 bases from J, with 10 bases between. CDR3 size: 14 residues. In germline, CDR1 is LNHNV, CDR2 YYDKDF (reference sequence).

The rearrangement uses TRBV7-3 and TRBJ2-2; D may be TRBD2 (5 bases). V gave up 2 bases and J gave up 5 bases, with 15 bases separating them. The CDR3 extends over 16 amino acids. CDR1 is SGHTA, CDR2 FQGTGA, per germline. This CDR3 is CASSLHVSGETGELFF. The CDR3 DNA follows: TGTGCCAGCAGCTTACACGTGTCCGGGGAGACCGGGGAGCTGTTTTTT.

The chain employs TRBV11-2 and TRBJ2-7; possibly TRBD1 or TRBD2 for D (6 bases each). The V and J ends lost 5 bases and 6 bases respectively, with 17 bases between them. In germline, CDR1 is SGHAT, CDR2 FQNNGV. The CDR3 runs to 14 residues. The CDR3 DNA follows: TGTGCCAGCAGCCCCAGGCCGGGGGCCTGCGAGCAGTACGTC. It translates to CASSPRPGACEQYV.

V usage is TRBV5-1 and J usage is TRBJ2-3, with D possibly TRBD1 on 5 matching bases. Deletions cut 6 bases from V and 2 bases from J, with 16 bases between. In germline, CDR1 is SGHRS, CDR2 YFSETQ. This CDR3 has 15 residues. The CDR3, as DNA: TGCGCCAGCAAGGACAAACTAAAGTCCACAGATACGCAGTATTTT. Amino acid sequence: CASKDKLKSTDTQYF.

The CDR3 region is CASSEEVLSNQPQHF. For the CDR3, the DNA is TGTGCCAGCAGTGAAGAGGTTTTGAGCAATCAGCCCCAGCATTTT. The genes are TRBV2 and TRBJ1-5; no definite D call. Germline loops: CDR1 SNHLY, CDR2 FYNNEI. Trimming stripped 1 base from V and 1 base from J, with 8 bases between. This CDR3 has 15 amino acids.

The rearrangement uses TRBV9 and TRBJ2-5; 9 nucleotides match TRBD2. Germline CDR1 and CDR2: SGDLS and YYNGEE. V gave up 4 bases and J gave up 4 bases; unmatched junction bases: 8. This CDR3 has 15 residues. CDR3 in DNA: TGTGCCAGCAGCTCAGACAGCGGGGGGAGAGAGACCCAGTACTTC. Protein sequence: CASSSDSGGRETQYF.

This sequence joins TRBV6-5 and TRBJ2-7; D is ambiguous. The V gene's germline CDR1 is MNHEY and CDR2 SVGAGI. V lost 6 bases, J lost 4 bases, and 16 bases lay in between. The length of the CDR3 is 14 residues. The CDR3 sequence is CASSSKVRPYEQYV. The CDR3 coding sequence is TGTGCCAGCAGCTCGAAGGTCAGGCCGTACGAGCAGTACGTC.

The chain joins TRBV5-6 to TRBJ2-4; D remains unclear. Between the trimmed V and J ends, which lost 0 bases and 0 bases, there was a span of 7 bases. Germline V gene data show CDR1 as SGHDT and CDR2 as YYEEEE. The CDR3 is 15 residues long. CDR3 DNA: TGTGCCAGCAGCTTGGAAAGAGTAGCCAAAAACATTCAGTACTTC. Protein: CASSLERVAKNIQYF.

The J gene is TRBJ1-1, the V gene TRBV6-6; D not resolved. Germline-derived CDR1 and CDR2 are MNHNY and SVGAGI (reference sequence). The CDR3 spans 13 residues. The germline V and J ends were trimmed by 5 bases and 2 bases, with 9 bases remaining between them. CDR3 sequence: CASSPPGNTEAFF. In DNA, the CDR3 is TGTGCCAGCAGTCCCCCGGGTAACACTGAAGCTTTCTTT.

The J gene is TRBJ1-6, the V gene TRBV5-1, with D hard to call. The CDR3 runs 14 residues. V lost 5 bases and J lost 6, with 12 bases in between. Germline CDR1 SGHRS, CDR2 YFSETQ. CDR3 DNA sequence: TGCGCCAGCAGTTCGACTGCTCTTAATTCACCCCTCCACTTT. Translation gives CASSSTALNSPLHF.

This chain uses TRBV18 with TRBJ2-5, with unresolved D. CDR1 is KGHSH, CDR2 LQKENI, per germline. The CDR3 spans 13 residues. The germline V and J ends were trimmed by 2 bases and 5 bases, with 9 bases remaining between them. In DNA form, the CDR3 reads TGTGCCAGCTCACCAGACTTGGTGGAGACCCAGTACTTC. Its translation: CASSPDLVETQYF.

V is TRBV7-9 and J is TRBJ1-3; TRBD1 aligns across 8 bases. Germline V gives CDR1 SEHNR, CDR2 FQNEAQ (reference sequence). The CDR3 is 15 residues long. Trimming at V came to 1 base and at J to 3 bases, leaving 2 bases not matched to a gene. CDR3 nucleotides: TGTGCCAGCAGCTTAGGTGACAGGGGTGGAAACACCATATATTTT. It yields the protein CASSLGDRGGNTIYF.

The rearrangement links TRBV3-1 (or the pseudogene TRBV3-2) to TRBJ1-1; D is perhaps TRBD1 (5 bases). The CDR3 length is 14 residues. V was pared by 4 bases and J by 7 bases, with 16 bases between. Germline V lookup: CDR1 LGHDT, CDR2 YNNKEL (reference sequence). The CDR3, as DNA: TGTGCCAGCAGCCCAGCCGCAGGGCGGATTGAAGCTTTCTTT. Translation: CASSPAAGRIEAFF.

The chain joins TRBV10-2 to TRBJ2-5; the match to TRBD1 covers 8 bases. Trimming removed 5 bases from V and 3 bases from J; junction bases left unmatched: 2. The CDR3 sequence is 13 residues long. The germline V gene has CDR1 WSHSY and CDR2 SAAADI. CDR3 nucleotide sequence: TGCGCCAGCAGTAGACAGGGGAAAGAGACCCAGTACTTC. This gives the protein CASSRQGKETQYF.

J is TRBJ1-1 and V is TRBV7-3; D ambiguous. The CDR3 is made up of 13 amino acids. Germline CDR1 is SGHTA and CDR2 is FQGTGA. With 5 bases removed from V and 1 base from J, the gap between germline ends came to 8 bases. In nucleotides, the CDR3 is TGTGCCAGCAGCCGATCCAGGAACACTGAAGCTTTCTTT. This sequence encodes CASSRSRNTEAFF.

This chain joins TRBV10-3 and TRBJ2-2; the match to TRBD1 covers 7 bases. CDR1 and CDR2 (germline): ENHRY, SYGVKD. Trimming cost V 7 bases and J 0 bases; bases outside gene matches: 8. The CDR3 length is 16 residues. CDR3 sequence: CAITENRGANTGELFF. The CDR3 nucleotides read TGTGCCATCACCGAGAACAGGGGCGCGAACACCGGGGAGCTGTTTTTT.

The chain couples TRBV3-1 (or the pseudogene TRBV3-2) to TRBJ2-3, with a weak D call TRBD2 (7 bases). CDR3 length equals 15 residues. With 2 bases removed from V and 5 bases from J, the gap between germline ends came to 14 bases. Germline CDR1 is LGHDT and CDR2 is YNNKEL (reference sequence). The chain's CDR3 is CASSQLGGVRDTQYF. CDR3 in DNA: TGTGCCAGCAGCCAACTAGGGGGGGTTAGAGATACGCAGTATTTT.